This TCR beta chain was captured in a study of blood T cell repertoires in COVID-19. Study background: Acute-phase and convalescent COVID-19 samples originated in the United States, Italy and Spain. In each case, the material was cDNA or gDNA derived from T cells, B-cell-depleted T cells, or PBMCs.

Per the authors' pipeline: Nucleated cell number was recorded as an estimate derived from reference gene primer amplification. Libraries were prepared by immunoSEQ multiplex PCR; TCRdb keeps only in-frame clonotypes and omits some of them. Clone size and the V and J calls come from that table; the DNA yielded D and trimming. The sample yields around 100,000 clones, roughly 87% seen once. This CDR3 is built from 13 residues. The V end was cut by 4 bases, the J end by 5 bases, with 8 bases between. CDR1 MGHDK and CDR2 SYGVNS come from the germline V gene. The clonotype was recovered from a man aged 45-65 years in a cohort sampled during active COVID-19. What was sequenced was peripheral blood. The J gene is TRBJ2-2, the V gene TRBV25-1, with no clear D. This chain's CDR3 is CASSGSRTGELFF. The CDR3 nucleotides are TGTGCCAGCAGTGGGTCCAGAACCGGGGAGCTGTTTTTT.